This T cell receptor beta chain was identified during a study of CD8+CD57+ T cells in acquired aplastic anemia. The wider study: CD4+ and CD8+ cells, once sorted, gave DNA averaging around 3.2 ug. CD4+ cell libraries from healthy donors averaged roughly 10 million reads.

A word on this clonotype: The antigen is unknown.

Study-wide findings and caveats: Roughly 30 sequences, all CD8+ CDR3, were shared between patients and controls.

Genomic DNA templated the TCR beta VDJ and CDR3 profiling. TCRdb reanalysed the reads using MiXCR and keeps one entry per CDR3 protein. The table includes under 75,000 distinct CDR3 sequences, roughly half detected once. The sequence was collected from a human donor in good health, serving as a control. Sample: sorted CD4+, CD8+, or CD8+CD57+ T cells (not recorded which) from PBMCs.

In DNA form, the CDR3 reads TGTGCCAGCAGCTCTTCCGGGACAGCCTATAATTCACCCCTCCACTTT. The encoded protein is CASSSSGTAYNSPLHF. The rearrangement uses TRBV7-6 and TRBJ1-6, with 7 bases matching TRBD1. Germline V gene sequence: CDR1 SGHVS, CDR2 FNYEAQ. Trimming cost V 4 bases and J 2 bases; bases outside gene matches: 5. CDR3 length equals 16 residues.